The next 13 T cell receptor beta chains were all read from a single sample in a study of blood T cell repertoires in COVID-19. The data were produced by immunoSEQ multiplex PCR, yet TCRdb's version contains in-frame clones alone and is incomplete. This table has 260,000 or so clones, approximately 88% appearing once. Sequences were obtained from PBMCs or T cells enriched from blood (not recorded which). Receptor source: a woman aged 40 to 55 with acute COVID-19.

The rearrangement uses TRBV27 and TRBJ1-2; the match to TRBD1 covers 7 bases. The CDR3 loop spans 13 amino acids. Germline V gene data show CDR1 as MNHEY and CDR2 as SMNVEV (reference sequence). V trimming: 11 bases; J trimming: 4 bases; junction bases outside the gene matches: 10. CDR3 coding DNA: TGTGCCTCAGCGAGGGACAGAGCCTATGGCTACACCTTC. Its translation is CASARDRAYGYTF.

The J gene is TRBJ1-1, the V gene TRBV15, with unresolved D. Germline CDR1 reads LNHNV; CDR2 reads YYDKDF (reference sequence). The CDR3 spans 12 residues. V lost 8 bases and J lost 5, with 12 bases in between. CDR3 sequence reads: CATGPRVTEAFF. CDR3 nucleotide sequence: TGTGCCACCGGCCCGAGGGTGACTGAAGCTTTCTTT. Full variable domain (missing parts from reference TRBV15 and TRBJ1-1): DAMVIQNPRYQVTQFGKPVTLSCSQTLNHNVMYWYQQKSSQAPKLLFHYYDKDFNNEADTPDNFQSRRPNTSFCFLDIRSPGLGDTAMYLCATGPRVTEAFFGQGTRLTVV.

Only one count was recorded for this clone. The gene calls are TRBV9 and TRBJ2-7, with 8 bases aligning to TRBD1. Unmatched junction bases numbered 7, after V lost 4 bases and J lost 7 bases. The CDR3 loop spans 13 amino acids. Germline lookup yields CDR1 SGDLS and CDR2 YYNGEE. The CDR3 nucleotides are TGTGCCAGCAGCTCGCGGACAGGGTGGGAGCAGTACTTC. This translates into CASSSRTGWEQYF.

This clone was counted between two and nine times. The gene calls are TRBV28 and TRBJ2-2; a weak D match, TRBD2 (5 bases). This CDR3 contains 14 residues. Trimming left V 5 bases short and J 7 bases short, with 14 bases between. Germline V lookup: CDR1 MDHEN, CDR2 SYDVKM. In DNA form, the CDR3 reads TGTGCCAGCAGTGCGGGCCTCCCCGTCGGGGAGCTGTTTTTT. Translated: CASSAGLPVGELFF.

The V and J genes are TRBV7-8 and TRBJ1-2; 7 bases agree with TRBD1. The V gene end was trimmed by 5 bases and the J gene end by 8 bases; junction bases not matched to a gene: 11. The germline gives CDR1 SGHVS, CDR2 FQNEAQ. The CDR3 totals 14 residues. This chain's CDR3 is CASSPDRALKGYTF. CDR3 nucleotide sequence: TGTGCCAGCAGCCCCGACAGGGCATTGAAGGGCTACACCTTC.

Concerning this clone: Other DNA sequences from this sample encode an identical CDR3 as well. The chain couples TRBV28 to TRBJ1-5; 11 positions agree with TRBD1. CDR1 is MDHEN, CDR2 SYDVKM, per germline. The CDR3 is made up of 16 amino acids. V was clipped by 6 bases and J by 4 bases; unmatched bases: 8. The DNA for the CDR3 is TGTGCCAGCAGCCTAGGGGGACAGGGGGGTAATCAGCCCCAGCATTTT. Amino acids: CASSLGGQGGNQPQHF.

The V and J genes are TRBV5-1 and TRBJ2-7; D might be TRBD2 (5 bases). The germline CDR1 and CDR2 sequences are SGHRS and YFSETQ. V dropped 1 base and J dropped 5 bases, with 7 bases sitting between them. The CDR3 contains 12 residues. In DNA form, the CDR3 reads TGCGCCAGCAGCTTGAAGGGAGACGAGCAGTACTTC. Residues: CASSLKGDEQYF.

CDR3 in DNA: TGTGCCAGCAGCTTAATAACAGGGCTCTCTGGGGCCAACGTCCTGACTTTC. This sequence encodes CASSLITGLSGANVLTF. The J gene is TRBJ2-6, the V gene TRBV7-9; a weak D match, TRBD1 (6 bases). Trimming stripped 2 bases from V and 0 bases from J, with 11 bases between. CDR3 length: 17 residues. CDR1 and CDR2 from the germline V gene are SEHNR and FQNEAQ (reference sequence).

The chain recombines TRBV27 with TRBJ2-6; D might be TRBD1 (5 bases). The V end was cut by 1 base, the J end by 2 bases, with 12 bases between. The germline CDR1 and CDR2 sequences are MNHEY and SMNVEV (reference sequence). This CDR3 has 17 amino acids. CDR3 sequence: CASSLFTGFAGANVLTF. For the CDR3, the DNA is TGTGCCAGCAGTTTATTCACAGGCTTTGCTGGGGCCAACGTCCTGACTTTC. The variable domain in full, completed from reference TRBV27 and TRBJ2-6, reads EAQVTQNPRYLITVTGKKLTVTCSQNMNHEYMSWYRQDPGLGLRQIYYSMNVEVTDKGDVPEGYKVSRKEKRNFPLILESPSPNQTSLYFCASSLFTGFAGANVLTFGAGSRLTVL.

The gene calls are TRBV7-8 and TRBJ2-7, with 12 positions matching TRBD2. Germline loops: CDR1 SGHVS, CDR2 FQNEAQ. Trimming removed 2 bases from V and 4 bases from J; junction bases left unmatched: 6. The CDR3 consists of 16 residues. The CDR3 loop reads CASSLRTSGNEYEQYF. DNA for the CDR3: TGTGCCAGCAGCTTAAGGACTAGCGGGAACGAGTACGAGCAGTACTTC.

On this clone: The sample holds other DNA sequences that translate to the same CDR3. This rearrangement joins TRBV7-9 to TRBJ1-1, with D unclear. Trimming took off 1 base at V and 1 base at J, with 10 bases between the two ends. Per the germline V gene, CDR1 is SEHNR and CDR2 is FQNEAQ (reference sequence). This CDR3 comprises 15 residues. The CDR3 nucleotides are TGTGCCAGCAGCTTAGGAGGAACCCCGAACACTGAAGCTTTCTTT. Its protein is CASSLGGTPNTEAFF.

The rearrangement uses TRBV19 and TRBJ2-3; TRBD2 agrees at 8 bases. This CDR3 spans 15 amino acids. Germline assignment: CDR1 LNHDA and CDR2 SQIVND (reference sequence). V was pared by 1 base and J by 3 bases, with 3 bases of the junction left unmatched. The CDR3 sequence is CASSIGSGVTDTQYF. CDR3 nucleotides: TGTGCCAGTAGTATAGGTAGCGGGGTAACAGATACGCAGTATTTT.

The J gene is TRBJ2-5, the V gene TRBV7-2; no firm D call. V lost 5 bases and J lost 2, with 6 bases in between. The CDR3 loop spans 12 amino acids. Germline V gene lookup returns CDR1 SGHTA and CDR2 FQGNSA. The CDR3 sequence is CASSPFQETQYF. CDR3 sequence (DNA): TGTGCCAGCAGCCCCTTTCAAGAGACCCAGTACTTC.